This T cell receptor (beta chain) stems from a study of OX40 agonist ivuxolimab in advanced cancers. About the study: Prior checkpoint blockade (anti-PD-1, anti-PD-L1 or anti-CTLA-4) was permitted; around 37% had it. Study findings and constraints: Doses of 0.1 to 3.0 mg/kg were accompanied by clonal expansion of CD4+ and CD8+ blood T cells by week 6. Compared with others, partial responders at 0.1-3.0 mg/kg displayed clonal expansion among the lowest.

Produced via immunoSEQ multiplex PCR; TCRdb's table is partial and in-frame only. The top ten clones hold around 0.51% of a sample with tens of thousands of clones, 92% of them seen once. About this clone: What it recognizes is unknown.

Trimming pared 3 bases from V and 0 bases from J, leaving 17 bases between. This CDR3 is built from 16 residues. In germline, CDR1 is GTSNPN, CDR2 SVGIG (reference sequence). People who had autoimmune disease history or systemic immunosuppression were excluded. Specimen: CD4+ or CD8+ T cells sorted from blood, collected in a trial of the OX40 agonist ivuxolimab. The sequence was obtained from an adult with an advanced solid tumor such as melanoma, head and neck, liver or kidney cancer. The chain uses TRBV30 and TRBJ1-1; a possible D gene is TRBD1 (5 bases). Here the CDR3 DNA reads TGTGCCTGGAGGGAATTAGCGGGACTGATGAACACTGAAGCTTTCTTT. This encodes CAWRELAGLMNTEAFF.